The entry below describes one TCR beta chain. Its antigen is currently unknown. Germline V gives CDR1 SNHLY, CDR2 FYNNEI. With 4 bases removed from V and 4 bases from J, the gap between germline ends came to 16 bases. The CDR3 totals 16 residues. This sample is part of a study of T cell responses to AZD1222 COVID-19 vaccine. For the study at large: The analysis combined second doses at about 4 or about 12 weeks. The study's findings and limits: Baseline antibody screening turned up just a handful of seropositive AZD1222 recipients. Repertoires were obtained solely post-peak T cell response. Mostly white British, mostly female donors; authors suggested clonal diversity may be underestimated.

Using immunoSEQ multiplex PCR, the repertoire was profiled, and TCRdb retains in-frame clones only, with some absent. This table has about 99,000 clones, approximately 90% appearing once. The J gene is TRBJ2-2, the V gene TRBV2, with a weak D call TRBD2 (6 bases). This clonotype originated in an adult in good health. The sequences come from peripheral blood, collected on day 0 of AZD1222 vaccination. CDR3 amino acids: CASSVGSGAGTGELFF. CDR3 coding DNA: TGTGCCAGCAGTGTAGGATCGGGAGCGGGCACCGGGGAGCTGTTTTTT.